These 22 T cell receptor beta chains came from one sample sequenced in a study of T cell responses to AZD1222 COVID-19 vaccine. The table came from immunoSEQ multiplex PCR; TCRdb's copy has only in-frame clones and leaves some out. Among fewer than 120,000 clones listed, roughly 90% were seen once. The sequencing used peripheral blood, collected on day 0 of AZD1222 vaccination. These receptors originate from an adult in good health.

The CDR3 reads CASSQMTGSNQPQHF. The CDR3 DNA follows: TGTGCCAGCAGTCAAATGACAGGGAGCAATCAGCCCCAGCATTTT. The chain recombines TRBV28 with TRBJ1-5; 7 bases line up with TRBD1. The ends lost 5 bases at V and 1 base at J; junction bases unmatched: 5. Germline CDR1 reads MDHEN; CDR2 reads SYDVKM. The CDR3 is 15 amino acids.

The chain has TRBV6-1 and TRBJ2-7; D possibly corresponds to TRBD1 (5 bases). In germline, CDR1 is MNHNS, CDR2 SASEGT. V gave up 3 bases and J gave up 6 bases, with 9 bases separating them. This CDR3 spans 12 amino acids. The CDR3 DNA is TGTGCCAGCAGTGATGTGACAGCCGAGCAGTACTTC. Protein: CASSDVTAEQYF.

CDR3 region: CASSWASEAFF. The CDR3 bases are TGTGCCAGCAGCTGGGCTTCTGAAGCTTTCTTT. The chain carries TRBV5-4 and TRBJ1-1; D is uncertain. V was trimmed by 3 bases and J by 6 bases, leaving 6 bases between them. CDR1 and CDR2 (germline): SGHNT, YYREEE (reference sequence). The CDR3 loop spans 11 amino acids.

J is TRBJ2-1 and V is TRBV2, with TRBD1 as a possible D gene (5 bases). The CDR3 is 18 residues long. The germline V gene encodes CDR1 SNHLY and CDR2 FYNNEI. Trimming removed 0 bases at V and 0 bases at J, with 15 bases between. The CDR3 is CASSEARTNSPSYNEQFF. CDR3 DNA: TGTGCCAGCAGTGAAGCCCGGACAAATTCCCCCTCCTACAATGAGCAGTTCTTC.

The chain joins TRBV5-1 to TRBJ1-1, with a weak D call TRBD1 (5 bases). Trimming took 1 base from V and 2 from J, leaving 12 bases between them. This CDR3 has 15 residues. The germline V gene has CDR1 SGHRS and CDR2 YFSETQ. The CDR3 DNA sequence: TGCGCCAGCAGCTTGATCGGGGCCCCTAACACTGAAGCTTTCTTT. Protein sequence: CASSLIGAPNTEAFF.

This chain uses TRBV11-3 with TRBJ1-1, with D perhaps matching TRBD1 (5 bases). Per germline, CDR1 SGHNT and CDR2 YENEEA. Trimming took off 3 bases at V and 2 bases at J, with 13 bases between the two ends. This CDR3 is built from 15 residues. CDR3 in amino acids: CASSFGTAGNTEAFF. The CDR3 nucleotides read TGTGCCAGCAGCTTTGGGACGGCAGGTAACACTGAAGCTTTCTTT.

V and J are TRBV7-2 and TRBJ1-1; no clear D gene. This CDR3 contains 14 residues. The germline V gene encodes CDR1 SGHTA and CDR2 FQGNSA. V gave up 0 bases and J gave up 0 bases, with 5 bases separating them. The CDR3 coding sequence is TGTGCCAGCAGCTTAGCCGGACTGAACACTGAAGCTTTCTTT. This gives the protein CASSLAGLNTEAFF. The whole variable domain, remainder taken from reference TRBV7-2 and TRBJ1-1, is GAGVSQSPSNKVTEKGKDVELRCDPISGHTALYWYRQSLGQGLEFLIYFQGNSAPDKSGLPSDRFSAERTGGSVSTLTIQRTQQEDSAVYLCASSLAGLNTEAFFGQGTRLTVV.

The chain links TRBV19 to TRBJ2-1, with 10 bases lining up with TRBD2. Trimming took 3 bases from V and 8 from J; bases not matched to a gene: 1. The CDR3 is made up of 13 amino acids. The germline V gene encodes CDR1 LNHDA and CDR2 SQIVND (reference sequence). CDR3 DNA sequence: TGTGCCAGTAGTATGGGACTAGCGCATGAGCAGTTCTTC. It is translated as CASSMGLAHEQFF.

The chain couples TRBV27 to TRBJ2-3; a weak D match, TRBD1 (5 bases). The CDR3 length is 13 residues. Germline CDR1 is MNHEY and CDR2 is SMNVEV (reference sequence). V lost 7 bases and J lost 0, with 8 bases in between. As DNA, the CDR3 is TGTGCCAGCACTAGGGGTAGCACAGATACGCAGTATTTT. This translates into CASTRGSTDTQYF.

The gene calls are TRBV4-1 and TRBJ1-1, with D tentatively TRBD1 (5 bases). Trimming left V 1 base short and J 1 base short, with 16 bases between. This CDR3 spans 17 amino acids. Germline assignment: CDR1 MGHRA and CDR2 YSYEKL. The CDR3 coding sequence is TGCGCCAGCAGCCAAGGGGGCTTTAGGAGGGCGAACACTGAAGCTTTCTTT. Protein sequence: CASSQGGFRRANTEAFF.

The chain is built from TRBV9 and TRBJ2-3, with D unresolved. Trimming removed 0 bases from V and 3 bases from J, with 2 bases in between. This CDR3 contains 12 residues. Looked up from germline, CDR1 is SGDLS and CDR2 is YYNGEE. CDR3 sequence: CASSVDTDTQYF. For the CDR3, the DNA is TGTGCCAGCAGCGTAGATACAGATACGCAGTATTTT.

This chain joins TRBV6-1 and TRBJ2-7; 8 bases map to TRBD2. Looked up from germline, CDR1 is MNHNS and CDR2 is SASEGT. Trimming removed 1 base from V and 6 bases from J; junction bases left unmatched: 5. This CDR3 is built from 14 residues. DNA of the CDR3: TGTGCCAGCAGTGAAGATCGCAGCGGGGGCGAGCAGTACTTC. Amino acid sequence: CASSEDRSGGEQYF.

Written as DNA, the CDR3 is TGCGCCAGCAGTTGGTCCGGGACAGCGACAGAAAAACTGTTTTTT. Protein product: CASSWSGTATEKLFF. The chain joins TRBV5-1 to TRBJ1-4; TRBD1 agrees at 7 bases. The CDR3 loop spans 15 amino acids. Trimming took 5 bases from V and 8 from J; bases not matched to a gene: 12. Germline V lookup: CDR1 SGHRS, CDR2 YFSETQ.

This clone appeared once. The chain is built from TRBV4-2 and TRBJ2-5, with TRBD2 matching 10 bases. Germline CDR1 is LGHNA and CDR2 is YNFKEQ. The junction had 2 bases not matched to a gene; V was cut back by 0 bases and J by 4 bases. This CDR3 region has 15 residues. As DNA, the CDR3 is TGTGCCAGCAGCCAAGAAGAGCGGGGGGGAGAGACCCAGTACTTC. Protein: CASSQEERGGETQYF.

V is TRBV6-5 and J is TRBJ2-7; no reliable D call. The CDR3 consists of 16 residues. Trimming left V 0 bases short and J 1 base short, with 13 bases between. Germline lookup yields CDR1 MNHEY and CDR2 SVGAGI. The CDR3 coding sequence is TGTGCCAGCAGTTACTCGAGTATGTCCCCGTCCTACGAGCAGTACTTC. Its protein product is CASSYSSMSPSYEQYF.

The chain is built from TRBV12-5 and TRBJ1-2, with D unresolved. This CDR3 region has 13 residues. Looked up from germline, CDR1 is LGHNT and CDR2 is FRNRAP. V was shortened by 6 bases and J by 8 bases, with 16 bases between the two germline ends. Written as DNA, the CDR3 is TGTGCTAGTGGCCCAGGCAGTCTGGAGGGCTACACCTTC. This sequence encodes CASGPGSLEGYTF.

This sequence joins TRBV7-6 and TRBJ1-1; D remains ambiguous. This CDR3 is 15 amino acids long. Germline V gene lookup returns CDR1 SGHVS and CDR2 FNYEAQ. Trimming stripped 6 bases from V and 0 bases from J, with 14 bases between. The CDR3 bases are TGTGCCAGCAGTTCCCTTGGGAGGATGAACACTGAAGCTTTCTTT. It translates to CASSSLGRMNTEAFF.

This clone has more than one count but fewer than ten. The V gene is TRBV27, the J gene TRBJ1-2; D is undetermined. Germline assignment: CDR1 MNHEY and CDR2 SMNVEV (reference sequence). This CDR3 region has 14 residues. Trimming shortened V by 0 bases and J by 4 bases, and 9 bases separated the two germline ends. CDR3 DNA sequence: TGTGCCAGCAGTTTATCCGGCAATTTCTATGGCTACACCTTC. The encoded protein is CASSLSGNFYGYTF.

The V and J genes are TRBV5-1 and TRBJ1-5; D gene uncertain. The CDR3 consists of 13 residues. Per the germline V gene, CDR1 is SGHRS and CDR2 is YFSETQ. V was clipped by 0 bases and J by 0 bases, with 1 base between them. The CDR3 loop is CASSLDSNQPQHF. CDR3 nucleotide sequence: TGCGCCAGCAGCTTGGATAGCAATCAGCCCCAGCATTTT. The whole variable domain, remainder taken from reference TRBV5-1 and TRBJ1-5, is KAGVTQTPRYLIKTRGQQVTLSCSPISGHRSVSWYQQTPGQGLQFLFEYFSETQRNKGNFPGRFSGRQFSNSRSEMNVSTLELGDSALYLCASSLDSNQPQHFGDGTRLSIL.

This clone has just a few counts. This chain joins TRBV27 and TRBJ1-5, with 8 positions matching TRBD1. The CDR3 runs to 14 residues. The junction had 7 bases not matched to a gene; V was cut back by 9 bases and J by 3 bases. Germline V gene data show CDR1 as MNHEY and CDR2 as SMNVEV (reference sequence). In DNA form, the CDR3 reads TGTGCCAGTTCTCGACAGGGGTACAATCAGCCCCAGCATTTT. Its protein product is CASSRQGYNQPQHF.

V and J are TRBV2 and TRBJ1-4; D unclear. This CDR3 comprises 12 residues. V was pared by 7 bases and J by 4 bases, with 7 bases between. The germline gives CDR1 SNHLY, CDR2 FYNNEI. This CDR3 is CASNIFNEKLFF. Here the CDR3 DNA reads TGTGCCAGCAACATTTTTAATGAAAAACTGTTTTTT.

The chain uses TRBV29-1 and TRBJ1-2; D is unclear. V was trimmed by 6 bases and J by 3 bases, leaving 14 bases between them. Looked up from germline, CDR1 is SQVTM and CDR2 is ANQGSEA. The CDR3 is made up of 13 amino acids. The CDR3 bases are TGCAGCGTCCCCAGATTAGGTGACTATGGCTACACCTTC. The encoded protein is CSVPRLGDYGYTF.